This T cell receptor beta chain was recovered during a study of Ad26.COV2.S vaccination and SARS-CoV-2 variants. Study-level background: Participant was drawn from the COV1001 Ad26.COV2.S trial arm. Into the muscle, Ad26.COV2.S was dosed once or twice, 56 days apart. Notes on the study in general: In TCR breadth and depth analyses, total T cell responses may have been underestimated. Comparable non-spike TCR breadth was observed in vaccine and placebo recipients.

Treatment described: about 20 received Ad26.COV2.S at low or high dose, single or two shots; several received placebo; per-sample allocation not given. Sampling took place 63 days after the first vaccine or placebo injection. The CDR3 has 16 amino acids. V lost 3 bases and J lost 3, with 18 bases in between. Germline CDR1 and CDR2: LNHDA and SQIVND (reference sequence). The table came from immunoSEQ multiplex PCR; TCRdb's copy has only in-frame clones and leaves some out. The sample has around 450,000 clones, around nine tenths seen once. This clone showed up just once. Its target is not known. The chain joins TRBV19 to TRBJ2-7; the D gene is possibly TRBD1 (8 bases). This clonotype originated in a person aged 18-60 years who received the Ad26.COV2.S COVID-19 vaccine or a placebo. The starting material was peripheral blood, obtained in a trial of Ad26.COV2.S vaccine versus placebo. The CDR3 spells CASSMGGTGGFYEQYF. The CDR3 nucleotides read TGTGCCAGTAGTATGGGAGGGACAGGAGGATTCTACGAGCAGTACTTC.